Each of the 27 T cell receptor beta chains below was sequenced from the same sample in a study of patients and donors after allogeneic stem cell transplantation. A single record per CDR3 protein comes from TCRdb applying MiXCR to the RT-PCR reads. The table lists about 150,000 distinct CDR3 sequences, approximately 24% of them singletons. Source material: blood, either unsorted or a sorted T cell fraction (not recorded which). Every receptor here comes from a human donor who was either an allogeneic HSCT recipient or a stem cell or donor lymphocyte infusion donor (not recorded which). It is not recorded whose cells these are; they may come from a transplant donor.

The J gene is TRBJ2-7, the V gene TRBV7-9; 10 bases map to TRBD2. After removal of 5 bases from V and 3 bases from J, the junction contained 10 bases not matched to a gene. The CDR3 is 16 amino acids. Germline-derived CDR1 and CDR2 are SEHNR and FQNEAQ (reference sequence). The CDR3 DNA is TGTGCCAGCAGCCTAGATTCTAGCGGGAGAATCTACGAGCAGTACTTC. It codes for CASSLDSSGRIYEQYF.

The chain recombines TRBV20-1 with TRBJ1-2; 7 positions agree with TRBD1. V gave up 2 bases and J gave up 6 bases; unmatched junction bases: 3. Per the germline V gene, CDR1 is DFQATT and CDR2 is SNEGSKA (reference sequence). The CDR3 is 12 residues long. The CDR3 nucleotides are TGCAGTGCTAGATACAGGGGTGATGGCTACACCTTC. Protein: CSARYRGDGYTF.

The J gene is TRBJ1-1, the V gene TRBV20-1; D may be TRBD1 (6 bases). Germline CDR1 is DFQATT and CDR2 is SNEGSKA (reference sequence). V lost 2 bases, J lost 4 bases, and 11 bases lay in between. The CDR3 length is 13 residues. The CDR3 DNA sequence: TGCAGTGCTAGACCAGGGGTTTTCACTGAAGCTTTCTTT. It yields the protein CSARPGVFTEAFF.

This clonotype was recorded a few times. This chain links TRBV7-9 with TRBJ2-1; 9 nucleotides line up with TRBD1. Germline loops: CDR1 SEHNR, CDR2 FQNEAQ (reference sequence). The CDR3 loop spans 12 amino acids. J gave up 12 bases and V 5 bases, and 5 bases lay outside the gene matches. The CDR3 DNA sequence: TGTGCCAGCAGCCGGGGACAGGGTGGGCAGTTCTTC. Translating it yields CASSRGQGGQFF.

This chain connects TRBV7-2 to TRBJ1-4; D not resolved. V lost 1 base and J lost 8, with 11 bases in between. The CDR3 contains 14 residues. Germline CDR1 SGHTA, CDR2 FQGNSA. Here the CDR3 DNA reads TGTGCCAGCAGCTTAGACAGTAGAAGGGAAAAACTGTTTTTT. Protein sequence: CASSLDSRREKLFF.

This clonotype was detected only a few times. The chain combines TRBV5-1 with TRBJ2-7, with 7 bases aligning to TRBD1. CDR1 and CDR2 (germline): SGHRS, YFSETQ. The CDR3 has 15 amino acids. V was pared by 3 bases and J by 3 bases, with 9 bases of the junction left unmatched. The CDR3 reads CASSSGTANFYEQYF. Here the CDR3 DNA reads TGCGCCAGCAGCTCCGGGACAGCGAATTTCTACGAGCAGTACTTC.

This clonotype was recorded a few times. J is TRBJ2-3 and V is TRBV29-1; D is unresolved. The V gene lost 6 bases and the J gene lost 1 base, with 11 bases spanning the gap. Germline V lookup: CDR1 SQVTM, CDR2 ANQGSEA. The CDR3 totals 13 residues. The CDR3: CSVGLGRTDTQYF. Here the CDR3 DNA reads TGCAGCGTGGGTTTAGGGCGCACAGATACGCAGTATTTT.

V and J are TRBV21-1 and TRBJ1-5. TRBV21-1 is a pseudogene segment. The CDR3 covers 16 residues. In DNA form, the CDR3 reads TGTGCCAGCAGCTTAACAGCAGGAAAGGGCCATCAGCCCCAGCATTTT. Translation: CASSLTAGKGHQPQHF.

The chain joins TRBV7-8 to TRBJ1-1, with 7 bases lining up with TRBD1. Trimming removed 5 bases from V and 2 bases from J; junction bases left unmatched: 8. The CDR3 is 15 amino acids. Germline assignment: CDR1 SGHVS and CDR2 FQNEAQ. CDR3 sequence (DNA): TGTGCCAGCAGCCCACCGGGACAGATTAACACTGAAGCTTTCTTT. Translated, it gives CASSPPGQINTEAFF.

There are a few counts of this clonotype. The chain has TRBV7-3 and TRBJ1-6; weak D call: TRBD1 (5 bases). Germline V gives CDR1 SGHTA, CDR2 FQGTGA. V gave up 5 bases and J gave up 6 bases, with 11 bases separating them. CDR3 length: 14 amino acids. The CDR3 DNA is TGTGCCAGCAGCCCCCGGGGCCCTAATTCACCCCTCCACTTT. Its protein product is CASSPRGPNSPLHF.

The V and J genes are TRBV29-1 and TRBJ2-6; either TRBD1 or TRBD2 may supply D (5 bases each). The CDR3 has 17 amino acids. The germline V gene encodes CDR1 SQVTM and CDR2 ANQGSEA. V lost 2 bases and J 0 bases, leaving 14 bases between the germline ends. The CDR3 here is CSVETGRTTSGANVLTF. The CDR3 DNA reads TGCAGCGTTGAAACGGGACGGACAACCTCTGGGGCCAACGTCCTGACTTTC.

The CDR3 nucleotides are TGTGCCAGCAGTTTTGGCGGGGACGGCTGGGAGCAGTACTTC. This gives the protein CASSFGGDGWEQYF. The V and J genes are TRBV12-3 or TRBV12-4 and TRBJ2-7, with D maybe TRBD2 (6 bases). Trimming removed 3 bases from V and 7 bases from J, with 16 bases in between. The CDR3 is made up of 14 amino acids.

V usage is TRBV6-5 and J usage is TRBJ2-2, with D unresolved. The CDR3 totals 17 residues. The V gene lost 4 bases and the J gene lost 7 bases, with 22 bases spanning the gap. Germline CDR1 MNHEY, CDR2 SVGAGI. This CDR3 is CASSFQSRGRLGGELFF. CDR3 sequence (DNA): TGTGCCAGCAGTTTCCAGAGTCGCGGCCGTTTAGGCGGGGAGCTGTTTTTT.

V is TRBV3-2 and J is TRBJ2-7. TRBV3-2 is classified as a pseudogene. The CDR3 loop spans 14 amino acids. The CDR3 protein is CASSQVRILLTVCF. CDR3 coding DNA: TGTGCCAGCAGCCAAGTCCGGATACTTCTAACAGTCTGCTTC.

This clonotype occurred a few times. The CDR3 DNA sequence: TGCAGTGCTAGGGACCAAGATTACTCACCCCTCCACTTT. Its translation: CSARDQDYSPLHF. The genes are TRBV20-1 and TRBJ1-6; D remains unclear. This CDR3 contains 13 residues. Per germline, CDR1 DFQATT and CDR2 SNEGSKA (reference sequence). Between the trimmed V and J ends, which lost 3 bases and 10 bases, there was a span of 13 bases.

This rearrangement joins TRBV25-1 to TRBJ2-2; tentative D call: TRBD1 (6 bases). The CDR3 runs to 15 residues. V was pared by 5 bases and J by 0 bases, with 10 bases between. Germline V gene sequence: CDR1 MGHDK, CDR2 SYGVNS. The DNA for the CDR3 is TGTGCCAGCAGTATAACAGGGACGAACACCGGGGAGCTGTTTTTT. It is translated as CASSITGTNTGELFF.

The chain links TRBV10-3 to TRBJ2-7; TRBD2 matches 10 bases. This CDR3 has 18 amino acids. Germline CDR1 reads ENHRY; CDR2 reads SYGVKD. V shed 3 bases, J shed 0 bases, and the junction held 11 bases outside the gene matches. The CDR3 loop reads CAISDLILAGEGSYEQYF. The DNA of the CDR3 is TGTGCCATCAGTGACCTTATCCTAGCGGGAGAGGGCTCCTACGAGCAGTACTTC.

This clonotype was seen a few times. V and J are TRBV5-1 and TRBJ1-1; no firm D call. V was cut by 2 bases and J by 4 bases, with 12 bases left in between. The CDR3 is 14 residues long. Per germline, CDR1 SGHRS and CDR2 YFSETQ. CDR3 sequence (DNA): TGCGCCAGCAGCTTTGAGGGCGAGGGCACTGAAGCTTTCTTT. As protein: CASSFEGEGTEAFF.

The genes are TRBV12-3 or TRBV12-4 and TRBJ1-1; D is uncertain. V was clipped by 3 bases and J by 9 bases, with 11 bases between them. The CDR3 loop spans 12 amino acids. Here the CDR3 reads CASSFVVGKAFF. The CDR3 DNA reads TGTGCCAGCAGTTTTGTGGTTGGGAAAGCTTTCTTT.

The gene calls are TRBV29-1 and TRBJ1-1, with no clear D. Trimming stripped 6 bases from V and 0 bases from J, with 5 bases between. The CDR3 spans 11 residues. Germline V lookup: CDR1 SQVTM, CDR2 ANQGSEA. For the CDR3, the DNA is TGCAGCGTCACAGTGAACACTGAAGCTTTCTTT. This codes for CSVTVNTEAFF.

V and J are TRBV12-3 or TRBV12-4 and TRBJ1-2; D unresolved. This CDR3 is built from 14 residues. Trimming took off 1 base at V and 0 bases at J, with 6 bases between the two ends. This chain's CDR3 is CASSLVPANYGYTF. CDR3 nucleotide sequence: TGTGCCAGCAGTTTAGTTCCAGCTAACTATGGCTACACCTTC.

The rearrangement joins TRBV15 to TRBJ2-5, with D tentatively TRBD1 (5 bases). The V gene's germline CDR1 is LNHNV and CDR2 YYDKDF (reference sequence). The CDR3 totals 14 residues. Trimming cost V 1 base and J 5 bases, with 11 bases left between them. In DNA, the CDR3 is TGTGCCACCAGCAGAGGAGTGAAGGGGGAGACCCAGTACTTC. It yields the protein CATSRGVKGETQYF.

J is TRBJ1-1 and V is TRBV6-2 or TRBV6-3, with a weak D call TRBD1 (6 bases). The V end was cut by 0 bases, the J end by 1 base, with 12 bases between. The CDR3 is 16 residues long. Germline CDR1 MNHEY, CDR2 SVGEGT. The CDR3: CASSYSWTEGNTEAFF. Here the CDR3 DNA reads TGTGCCAGCAGTTACTCATGGACAGAAGGGAACACTGAAGCTTTCTTT.

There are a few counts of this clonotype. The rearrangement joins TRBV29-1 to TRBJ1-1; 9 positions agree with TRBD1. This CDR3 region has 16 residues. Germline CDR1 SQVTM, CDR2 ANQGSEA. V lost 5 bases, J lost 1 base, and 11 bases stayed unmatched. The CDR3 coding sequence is TGCAGCGTTCCGGGACAGGGCCAAAGTGGGAACACTGAAGCTTTCTTT. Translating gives CSVPGQGQSGNTEAFF. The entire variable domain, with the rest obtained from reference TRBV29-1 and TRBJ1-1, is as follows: SAVISQKPSRDICQRGTSLTIQCQVDSQVTMMFWYRQQPGQSLTLIATANQGSEATYESGFVIDKFPISRPNLTFSTLTVSNMSPEDSSIYLCSVPGQGQSGNTEAFFGQGTRLTVV.

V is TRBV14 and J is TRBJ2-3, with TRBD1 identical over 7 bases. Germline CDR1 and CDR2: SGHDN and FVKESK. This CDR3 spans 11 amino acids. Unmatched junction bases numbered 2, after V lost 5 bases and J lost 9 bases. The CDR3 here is CASSLGQTQYF. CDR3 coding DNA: TGTGCCAGCAGCTTGGGACAGACGCAGTATTTT. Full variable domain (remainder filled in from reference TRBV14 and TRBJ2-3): EAGVTQFPSHSVIEKGQTVTLRCDPISGHDNLYWYRRVMGKEIKFLLHFVKESKQDESGMPNNRFLAERTGGTYSTLKVQPAELEDSGVYFCASSLGQTQYFGPGTRLTVL.

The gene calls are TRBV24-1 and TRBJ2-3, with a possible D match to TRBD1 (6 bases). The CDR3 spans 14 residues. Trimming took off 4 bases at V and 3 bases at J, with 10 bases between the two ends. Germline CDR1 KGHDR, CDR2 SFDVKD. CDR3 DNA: TGTGCCACCAGTGACCCCGGGACAACAGATACGCAGTATTTT. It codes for CATSDPGTTDTQYF.

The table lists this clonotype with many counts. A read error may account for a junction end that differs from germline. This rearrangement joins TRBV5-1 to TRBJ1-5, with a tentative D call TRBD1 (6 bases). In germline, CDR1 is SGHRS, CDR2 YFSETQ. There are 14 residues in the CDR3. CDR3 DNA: TGTGCCAGCAGCTTAGGAGGGGGGAATCAGCCCCAGCATTTT. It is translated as CASSLGGGNQPQHF.